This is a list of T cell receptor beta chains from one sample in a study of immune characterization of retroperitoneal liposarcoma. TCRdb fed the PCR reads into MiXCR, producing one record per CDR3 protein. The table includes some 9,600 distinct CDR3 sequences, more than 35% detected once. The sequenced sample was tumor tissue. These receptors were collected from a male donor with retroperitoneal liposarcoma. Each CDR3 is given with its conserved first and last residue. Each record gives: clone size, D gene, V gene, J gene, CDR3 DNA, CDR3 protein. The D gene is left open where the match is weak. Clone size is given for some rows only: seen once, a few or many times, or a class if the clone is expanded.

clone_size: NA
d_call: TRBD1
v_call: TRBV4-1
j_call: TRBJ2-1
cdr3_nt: TGCGCCAGCAGCCGAGGTTGGGACAGACCATCAGGCGAGCAGTTCTTC
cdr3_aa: CASSRGWDRPSGEQFF

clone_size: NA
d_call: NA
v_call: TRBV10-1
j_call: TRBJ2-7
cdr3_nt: TGCGCCAGCAGTGAGGCAGGGGCCCCCTACGAGCAGTACTTC
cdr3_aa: CASSEAGAPYEQYF

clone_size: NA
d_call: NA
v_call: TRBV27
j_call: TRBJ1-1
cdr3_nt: TGTGCCAGCAGTAGTACAGGGAGGGCGGCCACTGAAGCTTTCTTT
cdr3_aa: CASSSTGRAATEAFF

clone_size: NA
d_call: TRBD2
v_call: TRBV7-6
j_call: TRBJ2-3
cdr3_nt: TGTGCCAGCAGCCCAACCCCCTCCAGCGGGAGGACAGATACGCAGTATTTT
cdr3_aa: CASSPTPSSGRTDTQYF

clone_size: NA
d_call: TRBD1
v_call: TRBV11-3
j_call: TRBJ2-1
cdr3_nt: TGTGCCAGCAGCCAGGGACAGGGAGGCGAGCAGTTCTTC
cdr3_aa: CASSQGQGGEQFF

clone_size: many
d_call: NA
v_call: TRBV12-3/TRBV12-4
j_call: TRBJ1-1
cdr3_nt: TGTGCCAGCAGTTACAGGCCGAACACTGAAGCTTTCTTT
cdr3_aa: CASSYRPNTEAFF

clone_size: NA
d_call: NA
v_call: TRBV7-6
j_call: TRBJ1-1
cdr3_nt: TGTGCCAGCAGCTTAACTCGCTCGACAGGAGCAGGCACTGAAGCTTTCTTT
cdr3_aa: CASSLTRSTGAGTEAFF

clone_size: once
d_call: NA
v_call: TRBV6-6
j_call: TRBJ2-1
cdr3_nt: TGTGCCAGCAGTTACTCCACTACCGCTCATGAGCAGTTCTTC
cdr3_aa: CASSYSTTAHEQFF

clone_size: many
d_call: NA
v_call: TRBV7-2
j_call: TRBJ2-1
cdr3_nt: TGTGCCAGCAGCTTAGCGAGACTAGTTAGGGCCCAAGAGACCCAGTTCTTC
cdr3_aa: CASSLARLVRAQETQFF

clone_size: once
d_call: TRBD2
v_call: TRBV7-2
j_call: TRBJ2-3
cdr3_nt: TGTGCCAGCAGCTATAACGGGGGGGCAGCAAGTTGGGAGCAGTACTTT
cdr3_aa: CASSYNGGAASWEQYF

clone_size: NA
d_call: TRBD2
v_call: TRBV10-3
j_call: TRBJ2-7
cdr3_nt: TGTGCCATCAGTGAGACTAGCGGGTATAGGGTGGGCGAGCAGTACTTC
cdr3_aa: CAISETSGYRVGEQYF

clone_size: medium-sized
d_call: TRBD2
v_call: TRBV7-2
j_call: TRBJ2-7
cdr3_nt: TGTGCCAGCAGCTTAAGGGTCACTAGCGGGAGATTCTACAATGAGCAGTACTTC
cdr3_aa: CASSLRVTSGRFYNEQYF

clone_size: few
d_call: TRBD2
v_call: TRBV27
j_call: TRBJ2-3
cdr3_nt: TGTGCCAGCAGTTTTGGGACTAGCGGGGGGACAACAGATACGCAGTATTTT
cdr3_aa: CASSFGTSGGTTDTQYF

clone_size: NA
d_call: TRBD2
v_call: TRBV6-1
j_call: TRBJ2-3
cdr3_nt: TGTGCCAGCAGTGAAAGGATAGCGGGCGGGAGGAGCACAGATACGCAGTATTTT
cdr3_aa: CASSERIAGGRSTDTQYF

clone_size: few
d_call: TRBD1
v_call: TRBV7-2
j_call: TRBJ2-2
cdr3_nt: TGTGCCAGCAGCCGACAGGGGAACACCGGGGAGCTGTTTTTT
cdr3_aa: CASSRQGNTGELFF

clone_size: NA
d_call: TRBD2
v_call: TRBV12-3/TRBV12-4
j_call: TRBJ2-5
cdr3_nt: TGTGCCAGCAGTGGACTAGCGGGATTCAATGAGCAGTACTTC
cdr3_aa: CASSGLAGFNEQYF

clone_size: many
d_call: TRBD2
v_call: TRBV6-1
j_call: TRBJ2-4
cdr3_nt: TGTGCCAGCAGTGAAATGGCTAGCGGGAGAAACATTCAGTACTTC
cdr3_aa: CASSEMASGRNIQYF

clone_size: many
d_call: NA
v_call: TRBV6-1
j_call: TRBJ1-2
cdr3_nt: TGTGCCAGCAGTGAATATACAGGGTTAGATGGCTACACCTTC
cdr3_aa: CASSEYTGLDGYTF

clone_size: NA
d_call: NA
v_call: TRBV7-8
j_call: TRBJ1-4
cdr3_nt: TGTGCCAGCAGCCTTCCGGGACCCAGGGGTGAAAAACTGTTTTTT
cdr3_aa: CASSLPGPRGEKLFF

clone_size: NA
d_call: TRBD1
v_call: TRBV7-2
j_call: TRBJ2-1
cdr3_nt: TGTGCCAGCAGCCGGACAGGGGTACCGTACGAGCAGTTCTTC
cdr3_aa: CASSRTGVPYEQFF

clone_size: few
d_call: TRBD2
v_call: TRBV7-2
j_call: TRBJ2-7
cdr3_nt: TGTGCCAGCAGCCTTCGGACTAGCCAGGGCAATGAGCAGTACTTC
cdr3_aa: CASSLRTSQGNEQYF

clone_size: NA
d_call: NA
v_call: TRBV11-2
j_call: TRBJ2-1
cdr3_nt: TGTGCCAGCAGCTCCCTAATATCCTACAATGAGCAGTTCTTC
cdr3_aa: CASSSLISYNEQFF

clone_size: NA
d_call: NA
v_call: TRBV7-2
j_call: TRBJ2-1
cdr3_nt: TGTGCCAGCAGCTCGGGCGGGTCCCCAATAGGAGAGACCCAGTTCTTC
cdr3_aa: CASSSGGSPIGETQFF

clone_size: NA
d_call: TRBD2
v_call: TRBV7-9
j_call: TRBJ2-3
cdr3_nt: TGTGCCAGCAGCTTACCTCGCCTGGCGGGAGGCCATAGCACAGATACGCAGTATTTT
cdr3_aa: CASSLPRLAGGHSTDTQYF

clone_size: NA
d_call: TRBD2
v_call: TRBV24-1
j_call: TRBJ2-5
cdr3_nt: TGTGCCACCAGTGATTTGCATTTCGGGGGGGAAGAGACCCAGTACTTC
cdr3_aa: CATSDLHFGGEETQYF

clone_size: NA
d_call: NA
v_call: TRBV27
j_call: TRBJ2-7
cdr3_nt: TGTGCCAGCAGTTTACGAGGGAAAGGCTACGAGCAGTACTTC
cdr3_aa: CASSLRGKGYEQYF

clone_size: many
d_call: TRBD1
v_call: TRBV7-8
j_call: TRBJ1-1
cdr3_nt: TGTGCCAGCAGCTTGGGACAGGGAAGAACTGAAGCTTTCTTT
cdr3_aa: CASSLGQGRTEAFF

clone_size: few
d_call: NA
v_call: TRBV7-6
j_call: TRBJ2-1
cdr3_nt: TGTGCCAGCAGCTTAGGGGACGGATACAATGAGCAGTTCTTC
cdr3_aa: CASSLGDGYNEQFF

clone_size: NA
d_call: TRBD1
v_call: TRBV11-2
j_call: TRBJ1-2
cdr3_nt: TGTGCCAGCAGCGCCCGGGACAGCGCCTCAACTAATGGCTACACCTTC
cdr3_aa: CASSARDSASTNGYTF

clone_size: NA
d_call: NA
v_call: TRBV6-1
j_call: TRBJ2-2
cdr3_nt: TGTGCCAGCAGTGGCCCCTCGGGGACCCTTTCCGGGGAGCTGTTTTTT
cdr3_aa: CASSGPSGTLSGELFF

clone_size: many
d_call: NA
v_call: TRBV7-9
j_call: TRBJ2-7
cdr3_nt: TGTGCCAGCAGCAAGTGGCAGGGGAGCTCCTACGAGCAGTACTTC
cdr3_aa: CASSKWQGSSYEQYF

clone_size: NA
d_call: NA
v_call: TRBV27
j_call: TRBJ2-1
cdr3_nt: TGTGCCAGCAGTTGGCAACTGGCCTACAATGAGCAGTTCTTC
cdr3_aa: CASSWQLAYNEQFF

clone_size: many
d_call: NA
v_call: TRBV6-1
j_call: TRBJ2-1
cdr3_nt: TGTGCCAGCAGTGAGACTATAAGTTACAATGAGCAGTTCTTC
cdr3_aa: CASSETISYNEQFF

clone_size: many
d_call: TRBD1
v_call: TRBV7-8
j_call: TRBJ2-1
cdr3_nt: TGTGCCAGCAGCTTCCGACAGGGGGCGAACTACGAGCAGTTCTTC
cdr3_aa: CASSFRQGANYEQFF

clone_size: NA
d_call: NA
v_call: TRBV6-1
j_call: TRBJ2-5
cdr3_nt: TGTGCCAACACCACGCTGGACAGAAGGTACCAAGAGACCCAGTACTTC
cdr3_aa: CANTTLDRRYQETQYF